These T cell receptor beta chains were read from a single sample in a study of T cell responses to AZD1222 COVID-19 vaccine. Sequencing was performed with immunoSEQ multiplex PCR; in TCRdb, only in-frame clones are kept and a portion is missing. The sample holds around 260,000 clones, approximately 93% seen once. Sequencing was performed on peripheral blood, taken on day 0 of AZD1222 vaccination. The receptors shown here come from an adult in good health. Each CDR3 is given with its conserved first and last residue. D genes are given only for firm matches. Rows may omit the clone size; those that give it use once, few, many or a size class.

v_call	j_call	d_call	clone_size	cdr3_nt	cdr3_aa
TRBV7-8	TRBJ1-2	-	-	TGTGCCAGCAGCTTAGCGTCCACCTATGGCTACACCTTC	CASSLASTYGYTF
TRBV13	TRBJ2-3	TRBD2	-	TGTGCCAGCAGCTTAAAAGTCAGGAAGCGGGAGGGCCTGAGGGATACGCAGTATTTT	CASSLKVRKREGLRDTQYF
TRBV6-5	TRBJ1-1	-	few	TGTGCCAGCAGTTACTCGGGCCGGAACACTGAAGCTTTCTTT	CASSYSGRNTEAFF
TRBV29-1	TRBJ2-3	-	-	TGCAGCGTTGAAGGGGGGGCAGGAGATACGCAGTATTTT	CSVEGGAGDTQYF
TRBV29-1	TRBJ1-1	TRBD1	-	TGCAGCGCCGAACAGGGGGTCGGTGAAGCTTTCTTT	CSAEQGVGEAFF
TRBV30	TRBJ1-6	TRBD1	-	TGTGCCTGGAATCTCCGACAGGGGGATGATTCACCCCTCCACTTT	CAWNLRQGDDSPLHF
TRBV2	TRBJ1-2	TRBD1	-	TGTGCCAGCAGCCCACACCAGGGGGACTACACCTTC	CASSPHQGDYTF
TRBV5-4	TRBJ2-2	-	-	TGTGCCAGCAGCTCCGGGGGCCTCCCCGGGGAGCTGTTTTTT	CASSSGGLPGELFF
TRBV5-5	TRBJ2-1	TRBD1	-	TGTGCCAGCAGCCGCAGGGGGAATGAGCAGTTCTTC	CASSRRGNEQFF
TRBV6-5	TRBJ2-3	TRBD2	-	TGTGCCAGCACCCCGAGGGGAGGGCCAGATACGCAGTATTTT	CASTPRGGPDTQYF
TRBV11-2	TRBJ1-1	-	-	TGTGCCAGCAGCTTAGAAGTCAGGGGGAACACTGAAGCTTTCTTT	CASSLEVRGNTEAFF
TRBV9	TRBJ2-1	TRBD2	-	TGTGCCAGCAGCGTAGAAAGCGGGGGCAGCTCCTACAATGAGCAGTTCTTC	CASSVESGGSSYNEQFF
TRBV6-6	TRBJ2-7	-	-	TGTGCCAGCAGATCCGAGGGGGGGGTCTCCTACGAGCAGTACTTC	CASRSEGGVSYEQYF
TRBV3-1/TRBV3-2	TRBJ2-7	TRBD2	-	TGTGCCAGCAGCCACCTAGCGGGGGGCTCCTACGAGCAGTACTTC	CASSHLAGGSYEQYF
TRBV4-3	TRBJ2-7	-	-	TGCGCCAGCAGCTATCACTATTCCGAGGGGGTCTACGAGCAGTACTTC	CASSYHYSEGVYEQYF
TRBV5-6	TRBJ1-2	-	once	TGTGCCAGCACGGTGTTATCCCTCAACTATGGCTACACCTTC	CASTVLSLNYGYTF
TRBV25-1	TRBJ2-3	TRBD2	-	TGTGCCAGCAGTCGGCTCGGGGCTAGCGGGACCTCGCAGTATTTT	CASSRLGASGTSQYF
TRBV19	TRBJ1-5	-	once	TGTGCCAGTAGTATTTCGGGGGCTGATCAGCCCCAGCATTTT	CASSISGADQPQHF
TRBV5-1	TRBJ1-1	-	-	TGCGCCAGCAGTCGACAAGACACTGAAGCTTTCTTT	CASSRQDTEAFF
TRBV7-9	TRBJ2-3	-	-	TGTGCCAGCAGCTTAGCGAGAAGGGGCACAGATACGCAGTATTTT	CASSLARRGTDTQYF
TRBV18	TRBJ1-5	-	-	TGTGCCAGCTCCCCAGGGTGGCGTCAGCCCCAGCATTTT	CASSPGWRQPQHF
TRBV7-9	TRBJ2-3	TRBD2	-	TGTGCCAGCAGCTTAGCGGGGGGGGACACAGATACGCAGTATTTT	CASSLAGGDTDTQYF
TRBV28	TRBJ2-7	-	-	TGTGCCAGCAGTTTCCATGCGGCCCCCTCTTCCTACGAGCAGTACTTC	CASSFHAAPSSYEQYF